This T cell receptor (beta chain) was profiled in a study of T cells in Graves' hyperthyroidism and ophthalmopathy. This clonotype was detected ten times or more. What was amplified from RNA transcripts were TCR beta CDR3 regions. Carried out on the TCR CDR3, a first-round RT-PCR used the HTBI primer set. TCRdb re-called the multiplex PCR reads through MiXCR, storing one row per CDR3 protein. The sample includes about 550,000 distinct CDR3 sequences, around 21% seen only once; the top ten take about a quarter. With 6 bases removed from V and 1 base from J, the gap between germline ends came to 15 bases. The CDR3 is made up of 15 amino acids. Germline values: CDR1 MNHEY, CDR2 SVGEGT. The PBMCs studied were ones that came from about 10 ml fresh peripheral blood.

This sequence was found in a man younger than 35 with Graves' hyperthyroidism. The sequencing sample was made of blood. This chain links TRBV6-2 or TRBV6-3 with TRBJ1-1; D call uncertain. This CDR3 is CASRGISTTNTEAFF. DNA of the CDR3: TGTGCCAGCAGAGGTATATCGACAACGAACACTGAAGCTTTCTTT.